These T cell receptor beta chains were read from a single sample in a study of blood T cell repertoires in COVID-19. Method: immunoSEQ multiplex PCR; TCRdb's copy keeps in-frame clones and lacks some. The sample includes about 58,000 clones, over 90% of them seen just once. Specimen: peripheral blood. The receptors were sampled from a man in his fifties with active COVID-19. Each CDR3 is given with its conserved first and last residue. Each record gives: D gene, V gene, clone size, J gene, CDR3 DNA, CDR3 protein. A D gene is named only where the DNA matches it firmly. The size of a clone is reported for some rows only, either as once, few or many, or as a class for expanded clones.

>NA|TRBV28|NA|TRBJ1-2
TGTGCCAGCAGTTTGCGGACAGCTAACTATGGCTACACCTTC
CASSLRTANYGYTF
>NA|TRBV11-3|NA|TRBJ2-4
TGTGCCAGCAGCCCCGACTCGACAGACGCTTTAGCCAAAAACATTCAGTACTTC
CASSPDSTDALAKNIQYF
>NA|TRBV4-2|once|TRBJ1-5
TGTGCCAGCAGCCAGGAGGAGGGGTTGCGCAATCAGCCCCAGCATTTT
CASSQEEGLRNQPQHF
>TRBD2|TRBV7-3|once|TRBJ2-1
TGTGCCAGCAGCTTAGGACTAGCGGGGGGCTCAAGCAATGAGCAGTTCTTC
CASSLGLAGGSSNEQFF
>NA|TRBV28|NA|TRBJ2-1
TGTGCCAGCAGTCTACCAGACAGAAATGAGCAGTTCTTC
CASSLPDRNEQFF
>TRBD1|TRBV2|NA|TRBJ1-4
TGTGCCAGCAGAGAACAGGGGGCAGCTAATGAAAAACTGTTTTTT
CASREQGAANEKLFF
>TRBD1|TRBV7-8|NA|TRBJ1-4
TGTGCCAGCAGCGGGAACAGGGGGCAAGGTGAAAAACTGTTTTTT
CASSGNRGQGEKLFF
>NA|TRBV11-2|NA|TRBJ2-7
TGTGCCAGCAGCTTAGAGAGAACCGTGACCTACGAGCAGTACTTC
CASSLERTVTYEQYF
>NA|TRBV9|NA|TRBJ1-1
TGTGCCAGCAGCCCCCGACAGTGGGGGAACACTGAAGCTTTCTTT
CASSPRQWGNTEAFF
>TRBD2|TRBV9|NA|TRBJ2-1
TGTGCCAGCAGCACCCCTAGCGGGGATGACAATGAGCAGTTCTTC
CASSTPSGDDNEQFF
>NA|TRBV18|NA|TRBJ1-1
TGTGCCAGCTCACCGCTTCAGGGCTCGAATACTGAAGCTTTCTTT
CASSPLQGSNTEAFF
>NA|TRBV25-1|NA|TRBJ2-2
TGTGCCAGCAGTGATCCTCTCCAGGTCTCCGGGGAGCTGTTTTTT
CASSDPLQVSGELFF
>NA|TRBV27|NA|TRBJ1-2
TGTGCCAGCAGTTTTCGACAGGAGTATGGCTACACCTTC
CASSFRQEYGYTF
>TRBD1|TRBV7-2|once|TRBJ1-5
TGTGCCAGCAGCTTAGTGACAGGGGTCGATCAGCCCCAGCATTTT
CASSLVTGVDQPQHF
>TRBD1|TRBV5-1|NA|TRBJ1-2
TGCGCCAGCAGCTTGCTCCAGGGGGGCGGCTACACCTTC
CASSLLQGGGYTF
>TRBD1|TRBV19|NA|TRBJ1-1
TGTGTCAGCAAGGGGCAGGGGGAGGCCCTGGGCGCTGAAGCTTTCTTT
CVSKGQGEALGAEAFF
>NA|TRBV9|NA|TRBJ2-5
TGTGCCAGCAGCGTAGCCCCCGGGGGTAGCCAAGAGACCCAGTACTTC
CASSVAPGGSQETQYF
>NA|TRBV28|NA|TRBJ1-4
TGTGCCAGCAGTTTGGGAGGGTGGGGTGAAAAACTGTTTTTT
CASSLGGWGEKLFF
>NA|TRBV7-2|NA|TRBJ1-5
TGTGCCAGCAGCTTAGGAGGGAGTAGCAATCAGCCCCAGCATTTT
CASSLGGSSNQPQHF
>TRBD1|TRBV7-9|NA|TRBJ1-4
TGTGCCAGCAGCCCGGACCGGGACAGGGTGAGCGAAAAACTGTTTTTT
CASSPDRDRVSEKLFF
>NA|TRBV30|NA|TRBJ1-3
TGTGCCTGGAGTGAGCTTTCCGGAAACACCATATATTTT
CAWSELSGNTIYF
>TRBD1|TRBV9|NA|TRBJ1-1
TGTGCCAGCAGCGCACAGGGGTACACTGAAGCTTTCTTT
CASSAQGYTEAFF
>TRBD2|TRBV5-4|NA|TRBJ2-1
TGTGCCAGCAGCCAAGGACTAGCGGGAGGTGGTGAGCAGTTCTTC
CASSQGLAGGGEQFF
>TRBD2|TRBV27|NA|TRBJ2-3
TGTGCCAGCACCTCGGCTAGCGGGGGACGCACAGATACGCAGTATTTT
CASTSASGGRTDTQYF
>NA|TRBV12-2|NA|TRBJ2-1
TGTGCCAAGACCGAGGCCTACAATGAGCAGTTCTTC
CAKTEAYNEQFF
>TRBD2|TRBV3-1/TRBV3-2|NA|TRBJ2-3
TGTGCCAGCAGCCAAGACGGATGGCGGGAGGGCCCTACAGATACGCAGTATTTT
CASSQDGWREGPTDTQYF
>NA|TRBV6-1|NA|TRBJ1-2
TGTGCCAGCAGTGAAAATGGGGGAGGGTATGGCTACACCTTC
CASSENGGGYGYTF
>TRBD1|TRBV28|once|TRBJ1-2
TGTGCCAGCAGTCTAATTGGAGGACAGGGGAACTATGGCTACACCTTC
CASSLIGGQGNYGYTF
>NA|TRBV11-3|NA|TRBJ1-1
TGTGCCAGCACCACAAACAGTATGAACACTGAAGCTTTCTTT
CASTTNSMNTEAFF
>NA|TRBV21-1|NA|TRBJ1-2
TGTGCCATACGGGACAGGGATCACTATGGCTACACCTTC
CAIRDRDHYGYTF
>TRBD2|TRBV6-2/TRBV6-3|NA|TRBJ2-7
TGTGCCAGCAGTTACTCCCTAAAGCGGGGCCTCTACGAGCAGTACTTC
CASSYSLKRGLYEQYF
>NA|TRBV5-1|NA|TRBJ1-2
TGCGCCAGTAGCTTGGCCGGGAACATTCACCATCTCACCTTC
CASSLAGNIHHLTF
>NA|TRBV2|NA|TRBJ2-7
TGTGCCAGCGGCGAGCGAACCTACGAGCAGTACTTC
CASGERTYEQYF
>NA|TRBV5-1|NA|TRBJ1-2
TGCGCCAGCAGCTTGCGGACAGACGGCTATGGCTACACCTTC
CASSLRTDGYGYTF
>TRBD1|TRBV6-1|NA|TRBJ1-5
TGTGCCAGCAGTGAAATGTTCGGGACAGGGGTTGTTGGACTGGGCAATCAGCCCCAGCATTTT
CASSEMFGTGVVGLGNQPQHF
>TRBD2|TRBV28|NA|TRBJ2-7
TGTGCCAGCAGTTTCAGGGTGGGACTACATCCATACGAGCAGTACTTC
CASSFRVGLHPYEQYF
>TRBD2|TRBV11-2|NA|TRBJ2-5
TGTGCCAGCAGCAAAGGATGGACTAGCGGGGGTGAGACCCAGTACTTC
CASSKGWTSGGETQYF
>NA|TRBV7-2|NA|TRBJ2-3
TGTGCCAGCGGGGGGGCCTGGACAGATACGCAGTATTTT
CASGGAWTDTQYF
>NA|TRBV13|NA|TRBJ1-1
TGTGCCAGCAGCTTATTAGAGGGTACGCTTGCTTTCTTT
CASSLLEGTLAFF
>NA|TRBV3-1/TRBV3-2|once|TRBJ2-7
TGTGCCAGCAGCCAAGAGGGGAGCTCCTACGAGCAGTACTTC
CASSQEGSSYEQYF
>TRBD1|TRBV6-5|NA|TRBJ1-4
TGTGCCAGCAGAACAGGGGGCTCTAATGAAAAACTGTTTTTT
CASRTGGSNEKLFF
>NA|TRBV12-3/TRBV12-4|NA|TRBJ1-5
TGTGCCAGCACCCTCGGGAGGCAGCCCCAGCATTTT
CASTLGRQPQHF
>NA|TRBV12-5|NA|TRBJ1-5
TGTGCTAGTGGTTTGGTATCGGGGTCGGGCTACGATCAGCCCCAGCATTTT
CASGLVSGSGYDQPQHF